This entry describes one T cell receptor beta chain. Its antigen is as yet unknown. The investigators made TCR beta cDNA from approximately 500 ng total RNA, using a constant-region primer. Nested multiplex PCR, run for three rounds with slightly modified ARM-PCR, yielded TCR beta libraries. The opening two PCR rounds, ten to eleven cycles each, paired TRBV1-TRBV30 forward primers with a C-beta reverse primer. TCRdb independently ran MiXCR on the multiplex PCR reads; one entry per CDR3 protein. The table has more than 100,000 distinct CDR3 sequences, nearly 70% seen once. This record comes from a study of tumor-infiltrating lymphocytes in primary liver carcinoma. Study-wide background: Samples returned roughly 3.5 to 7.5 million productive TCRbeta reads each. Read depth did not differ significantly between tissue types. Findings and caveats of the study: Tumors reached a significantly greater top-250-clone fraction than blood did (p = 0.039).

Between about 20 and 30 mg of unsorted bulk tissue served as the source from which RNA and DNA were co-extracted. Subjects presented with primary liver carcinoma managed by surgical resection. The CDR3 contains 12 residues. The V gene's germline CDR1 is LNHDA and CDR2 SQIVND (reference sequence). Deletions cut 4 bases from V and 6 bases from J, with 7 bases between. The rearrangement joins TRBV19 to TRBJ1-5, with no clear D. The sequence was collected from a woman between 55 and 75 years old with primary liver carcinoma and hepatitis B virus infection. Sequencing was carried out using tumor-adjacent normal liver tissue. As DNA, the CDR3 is TGTGCCAGTAGTAGGACCCGTCAGCCCCAGCATTTT. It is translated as CASSRTRQPQHF.